The 21 T cell receptor beta chains below were found in one sample sequenced in a study of Graves' ophthalmopathy and Graves' hyperthyroidism. Researchers took RNA transcripts and amplified TCR beta CDR3 regions from them. The first-round RT-PCR employed HTBI primers together with the Qiagen OneStep RT-PCR kit. A multiplex PCR was then performed as the second round. TCRdb called the multiplex PCR reads again in MiXCR, with one record for every CDR3 protein. The sample holds under 250,000 distinct CDR3 sequences, 20% to 25% seen once. Sequenced material: peripheral blood. The receptors were sampled from a woman in her forties or fifties with Graves' ophthalmopathy.

With respect to this clonotype: An end of the junction does not agree with germline; a read error may underlie this. This chain links TRBV7-7 with TRBJ2-5; TRBD2 is a possible D gene (6 bases). This CDR3 is 15 amino acids long. CDR1 and CDR2 from the germline V gene are SSHAT and FNYEAQ (reference sequence). CDR3 residues: CASSPPGGARETQYF. The CDR3 bases are TGTGCTAGCAGCCCCCCAGGCGGGGCACGAGAGACCCAGTACTTC.

There are many counts of this clonotype. V gene TRBV2 combines with J gene TRBJ2-2; 11 nucleotides align to TRBD2. CDR3 size: 16 residues. With V trimmed by 5 bases and J by 8 bases, 10 bases remained unmatched. Germline V CDR1 and CDR2: SNHLY, FYNNEI. CDR3 loop: CASSKGLAGGSGELFF. DNA of the CDR3: TGTGCCAGCAGTAAAGGGCTAGCGGGAGGATCTGGGGAGCTGTTTTTT.

This clonotype was detected once. The chain links TRBV12-3 or TRBV12-4 to TRBJ1-1; D unresolved. Trimming pared 3 bases from V and 1 base from J, leaving 15 bases between. The CDR3 sequence is 16 residues long. The CDR3 loop is CASSFSGRLTNTEAFF. Here the CDR3 DNA reads TGTGCCAGCAGTTTTAGCGGCAGACTAACGAACACTGAAGCTTTCTTT.

With regard to this clonotype: This clone may be a read error of a much larger clone one base away. The chain has TRBV12-3 or TRBV12-4 and TRBJ1-2; D remains ambiguous. This CDR3 region has 14 residues. The CDR3: CASSLGQAHYGFTF. The CDR3 DNA follows: TGTGCCAGCAGTTTAGGGCAGGCCCACTATGGCTTCACCTTC.

In its sample, this clonotype was seen a few times. The genes are TRBV5-1 and TRBJ2-2, with D unresolved. The CDR3 contains 15 residues. V shed 1 base and J shed 5 bases, with 12 bases lying between them. The germline V gene has CDR1 SGHRS and CDR2 YFSETQ. The CDR3 DNA reads as TGCGCCAGCAGCTTGTTAGCACAGAGTACCGGGGAGCTGTTTTTT. Amino acid sequence: CASSLLAQSTGELFF.

This clonotype was seen ten or more times. This chain's CDR3 is CASRNPPGNQPQHF. DNA for the CDR3: TGTGCCAGCAGAAACCCCCCGGGCAATCAGCCCCAGCATTTT. The chain has TRBV6-5 and TRBJ1-5, with unresolved D. Germline loops: CDR1 MNHEY, CDR2 SVGAGI. V was cut by 6 bases and J by 2 bases, with 11 bases left in between. The CDR3 length is 14 residues.

V usage is TRBV27 and J usage is TRBJ1-3; D is undetermined. The CDR3 runs to 11 residues. The germline V and J ends were trimmed by 4 bases and 8 bases, with 6 bases remaining between them. Germline lookup yields CDR1 MNHEY and CDR2 SMNVEV (reference sequence). The CDR3: CASSSTYTIYF. The CDR3, as DNA: TGTGCCAGCAGTTCAACGTACACCATATATTTT.

The rearrangement joins TRBV2 to TRBJ1-2; 10 bases are a match to TRBD1. The CDR3 runs to 15 residues. V shed 2 bases, J shed 5 bases, and the junction held 5 bases outside the gene matches. CDR1 is SNHLY and CDR2 is FYNNEI in the germline V gene. The CDR3 DNA sequence: TGTGCCAGCAGTGAACGGGACAGGGGCCCGTATGGCTACACCTTC. Translation: CASSERDRGPYGYTF.

This clonotype showed up just a few times. V is TRBV12-3 or TRBV12-4 and J is TRBJ1-2; D uncertain. The CDR3 consists of 11 residues. V was cut by 3 bases and J by 7 bases, with 6 bases left in between. This CDR3 is CASSFRVGYTF. The CDR3 bases are TGTGCCAGCAGTTTCCGAGTTGGCTACACCTTC.

This clonotype was seen a few times. The CDR3 spells CASRTDRVGNQPQHF. The CDR3, as DNA: TGTGCCAGCAGGACAGACAGGGTAGGCAATCAGCCCCAGCATTTT. This rearrangement joins TRBV6-7 to TRBJ1-5; 7 bases are shared with TRBD1. TRBV6-7 is labeled an ORF, and its function is uncertain. The CDR3 consists of 15 residues. V lost 6 bases and J lost 2; bases outside the gene matches: 7.

As for this clonotype: At one of its ends the junction is not consistent with the germline gene, which may arise from a read error. The J gene is TRBJ2-7, the V gene TRBV20-1, with D hard to call. Germline CDR1 is DFQATT and CDR2 is SNEGSKA (reference sequence). The CDR3 covers 14 residues. DNA for the CDR3: TGCAGTGCCGCAGGTGTCCAGTTCTCCTACGAGCAGTCCTTC. Amino acid sequence: CSAAGVQFSYEQSF.

This clonotype was found many times. The chain recombines TRBV12-3 or TRBV12-4 with TRBJ1-5; D gene unclear. V lost 7 bases, J lost 6 bases, and 10 bases lay in between. The CDR3 is 12 amino acids. Written as DNA, the CDR3 is TGTGCCAGCAACGACCCCGGTCAGCCCCAGCATTTT. Translated: CASNDPGQPQHF.

This clonotype was seen ten or more times. The chain recombines TRBV7-9 with TRBJ2-7; D is undetermined. The CDR3 consists of 14 residues. The V end was cut by 2 bases, the J end by 0 bases, with 8 bases between. CDR1 and CDR2 from the germline V gene are SEHNR and FQNEAQ (reference sequence). The DNA of the CDR3 is TGTGCCAGCAGCTTAAGGCTAGGCTCCTACGAGCAGTACTTC. Amino acids: CASSLRLGSYEQYF.

This clonotype was observed many times. The CDR3 DNA is TGTGCCAGCAGTTACCATCTAGCGGGAGAGACCCAGTACTTC. This encodes CASSYHLAGETQYF. The chain combines TRBV6-2 or TRBV6-3 with TRBJ2-5; TRBD2 matches at 8 bases. The V gene end was trimmed by 2 bases and the J gene end by 4 bases; junction bases not matched to a gene: 3. The CDR3 has 14 amino acids. CDR1 and CDR2 (germline): MNHEY, SVGEGT.

This clonotype was counted only a few times. One end of the junction is discordant with germline, which a read error may explain. V and J are TRBV15 and TRBJ2-4, with 12 bases identical to TRBD2. CDR1 and CDR2 (germline): LNHNV, YYDKDF (reference sequence). This CDR3 has 15 amino acids. The CDR3 is CATSRDPTSGRSRFF. In nucleotides, the CDR3 is TGTGCCACCAGCAGAGACCCGACTAGCGGGAGAAGTCGGTTCTTC.

This clonotype has a count of ten or more. The V call is TRBV7-2, the J call TRBJ2-5, with 11 bases matching TRBD2. Germline loops: CDR1 SGHTA, CDR2 FQGNSA. The V and J ends lost 5 bases and 5 bases, in that order; junction bases with no gene match: 7. This CDR3 has 15 residues. CDR3 residues: CASSRSGREVETQYF. The CDR3, as DNA: TGTGCCAGCAGCCGTAGCGGGAGGGAGGTGGAGACCCAGTACTTC. Drawing the rest from reference TRBV7-2 and TRBJ2-5, the complete variable domain is GAGVSQSPSNKVTEKGKDVELRCDPISGHTALYWYRQSLGQGLEFLIYFQGNSAPDKSGLPSDRFSAERTGGSVSTLTIQRTQQEDSAVYLCASSRSGREVETQYFGPGTRLLVL.

The table lists this clonotype with many counts. The gene calls are TRBV11-2 and TRBJ2-5; no reliable D call. V was trimmed by 3 bases and J by 0 bases, leaving 5 bases between them. The CDR3 has 13 amino acids. Germline-derived CDR1 and CDR2 are SGHAT and FQNNGV. The CDR3 is CASSFTYQETQYF. The DNA of the CDR3 is TGTGCCAGCAGCTTCACGTACCAAGAGACCCAGTACTTC.

In its sample, this clonotype was seen a few times. The J gene is TRBJ2-7, the V gene TRBV5-1, with 7 nucleotides matching TRBD2. The CDR3 is made up of 14 amino acids. J lost 2 bases, V lost 1 base, and 3 bases had no gene match. Germline assignment: CDR1 SGHRS and CDR2 YFSETQ. CDR3 amino acids: CASSLTGGTYEQYF. The CDR3 bases are TGCGCCAGCAGCTTGACCGGGGGGACCTACGAGCAGTACTTC.

With regard to this clonotype: At one of its ends the junction is not consistent with the germline gene, which may arise from a read error. The CDR3 protein is CAISLQTEACF. CDR3 DNA sequence: TGTGCCATCAGTTTGCAAACTGAAGCTTGCTTT. V usage is TRBV12-3 or TRBV12-4 and J usage is TRBJ1-1; no clear D gene. The CDR3 consists of 11 residues.

Turning to this clonotype: Sequence at one end of the junction differs from germline and may be a read error. V is TRBV6-1 and J is TRBJ2-5; 8 positions agree with TRBD2. Germline V gene sequence: CDR1 MNHNS, CDR2 SASEGT. This CDR3 has 15 amino acids. The CDR3 DNA follows: TGTACCAGCAGTGTATCTTTAAGCGGGAGAGGGACCCAGTACTTC. It yields the protein CTSSVSLSGRGTQYF.

This clonotype was counted many times. J is TRBJ2-5 and V is TRBV29-1; D is tentatively TRBD1 or TRBD2 (6 bases each). CDR1 is SQVTM, CDR2 ANQGSEA, per germline. V shed 3 bases and J shed 4 bases, with 15 bases lying between them. CDR3 length equals 14 residues. The CDR3 DNA sequence: TGCAGCGTTGAGAAGGCCGGGGGCGGAGAGACCCAGTACTTC. Its protein product is CSVEKAGGGETQYF. Drawing the rest from reference TRBV29-1 and TRBJ2-5, the complete variable domain is SAVISQKPSRDICQRGTSLTIQCQVDSQVTMMFWYRQQPGQSLTLIATANQGSEATYESGFVIDKFPISRPNLTFSTLTVSNMSPEDSSIYLCSVEKAGGGETQYFGPGTRLLVL.